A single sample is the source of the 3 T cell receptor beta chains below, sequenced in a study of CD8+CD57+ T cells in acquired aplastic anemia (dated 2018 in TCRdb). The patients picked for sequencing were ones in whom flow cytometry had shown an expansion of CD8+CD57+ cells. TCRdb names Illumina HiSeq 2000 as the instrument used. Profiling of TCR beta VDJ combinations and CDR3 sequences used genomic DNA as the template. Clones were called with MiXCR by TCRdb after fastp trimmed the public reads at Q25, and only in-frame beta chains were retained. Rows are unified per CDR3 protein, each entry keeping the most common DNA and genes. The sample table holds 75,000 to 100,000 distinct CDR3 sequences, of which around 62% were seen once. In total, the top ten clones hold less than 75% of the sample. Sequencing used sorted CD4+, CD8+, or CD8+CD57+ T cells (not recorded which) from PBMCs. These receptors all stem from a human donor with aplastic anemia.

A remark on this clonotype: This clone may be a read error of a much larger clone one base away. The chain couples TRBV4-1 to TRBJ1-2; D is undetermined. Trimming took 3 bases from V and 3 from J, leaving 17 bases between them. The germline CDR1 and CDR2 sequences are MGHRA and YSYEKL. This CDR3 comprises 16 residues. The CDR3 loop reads CASSHHTSPQYYGYTF. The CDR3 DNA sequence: TGCGCCAGCAGCCACCACACATCCCCCCAGTACTATGGCTACACCTTC.

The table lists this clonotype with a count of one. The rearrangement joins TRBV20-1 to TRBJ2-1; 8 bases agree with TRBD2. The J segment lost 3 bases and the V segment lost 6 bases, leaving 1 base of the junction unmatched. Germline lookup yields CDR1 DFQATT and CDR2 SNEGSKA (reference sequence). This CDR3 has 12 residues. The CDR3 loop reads CSAGLDYNEQFF. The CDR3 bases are TGCAGTGCGGGACTAGACTACAATGAGCAGTTCTTC.

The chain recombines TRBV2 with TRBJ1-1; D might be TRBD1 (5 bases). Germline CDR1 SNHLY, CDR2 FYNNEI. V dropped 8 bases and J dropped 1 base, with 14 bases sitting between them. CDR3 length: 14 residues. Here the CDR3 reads CASRGWSANTEAFF. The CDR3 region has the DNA TGTGCCAGCCGGGGGTGGTCAGCGAACACTGAAGCTTTCTTT.